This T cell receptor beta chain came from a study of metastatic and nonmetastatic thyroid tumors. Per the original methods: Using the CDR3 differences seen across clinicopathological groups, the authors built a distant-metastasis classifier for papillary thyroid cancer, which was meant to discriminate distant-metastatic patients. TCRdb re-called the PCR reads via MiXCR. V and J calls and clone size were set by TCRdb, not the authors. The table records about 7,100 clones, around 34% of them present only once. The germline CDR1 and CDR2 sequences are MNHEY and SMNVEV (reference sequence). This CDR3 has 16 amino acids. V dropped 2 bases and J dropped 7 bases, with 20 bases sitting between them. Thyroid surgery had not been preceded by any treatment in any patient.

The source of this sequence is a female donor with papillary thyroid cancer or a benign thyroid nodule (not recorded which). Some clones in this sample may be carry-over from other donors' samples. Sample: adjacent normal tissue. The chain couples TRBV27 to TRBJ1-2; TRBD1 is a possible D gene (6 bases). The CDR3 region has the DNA TGTGCCAGCAGTTTAGAGGGGGGCCGATCCCCCGCTGGCTACACCTTC. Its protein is CASSLEGGRSPAGYTF.